A single T cell receptor beta chain is shown here with its context. This clone was counted once. The clone's antigen remains unknown. No base qualities exist here, and no much larger clone lies one base off it. This record comes from a study of blood T cell repertoires in COVID-19 (dated by TCRdb to about 2020). Looking at the study overall: Collaborator samples came from the United States, Italy and Spain and covered acute and convalescent phases of COVID-19. The prospective study material was composed of cDNA or gDNA derived from T cells, B-cell-depleted T cells, or PBMCs. Subjects who had been exposed to COVID-19, were actively infected with it, or had recovered from it provided the deeply sampled blood TCRbeta repertoires that made up the dataset. A freely available public database, intended as a resource for researchers studying the immune response to SARS-CoV-2, is where the repertoires were released. Samples came from the ongoing ImmuneRACE study (first 160 participants) plus 1,254 subjects from 6 global collaborators. The sample metadata nearly always contained a de-identified subject ID, COVID-19 status, age in years and sex. HLA class I and class II types, where available, came from metadata supplied by the sample provider rather than from assay-based typing.

Participants in the prospective study were enrolled through a virtual design, were aged roughly 18 to 100 years, and lived in fewer than 30 United States geographic areas. In the prospective study, cohorts were assigned on the basis of participant-reported clinical history obtained from a screening survey and a study questionnaire. For ImmuneRACE Cohort 3, a participant was defined as recovered based on two consecutive negative NP/OP PCR tests, clearance by a healthcare professional, or resolution of symptoms. Each participant in the prospective study had whole blood, serum and a nasopharyngeal or oropharyngeal swab collected by mobile phlebotomists. Prospective study participants could optionally give additional blood draws and questionnaires over an approximately 2-month period. Before DNA extraction, prospective study blood samples were shipped either frozen or at room temperature. CDR1 is given as MNHEY and CDR2 as SMNVEV, both from the germline V gene (reference sequence). Counted from cysteine to phenylalanine, this CDR3 has 14 amino acids. Only the CDR3 DNA is retained, 42 bases long and in frame from the first base. Deletion took 0 bases off V and 4 bases off J, with a span of 9 bases between the germline ends.

TCRbeta CDR3 regions were amplified from genomic DNA by means of the immunoSEQ Assay, a bias-controlled multiplex PCR. Turning to the authors' computational methods: The number of nucleated cells in each sample was estimated from the amplification of reference gene primers within the assay. To quantify the absolute abundance of each unique TCRbeta CDR3 rearrangement, sequence reads were collapsed and filtered. For each sample, productive Simpson clonality was calculated as the square root of Simpson's diversity index over productive rearrangements. TCRdb took this table from immuneACCESS and kept in-frame rearrangements with V and J called. Such tables lack part of the clones; where checked against another copy, unresolved V genes explain under half of the gap, and the rest is unexplained. The V and J calls and clone size are taken from that table; D and trimming were inferred from the DNA. The sample has 200,000 to 250,000 clones on record, 70% to 90% of them singletons. 7.5% to 10% of the sample goes to the ten largest clones.

Overall results and qualifications from the work: The quantity of clinical and demographic metadata differed by source and by participant and was supplied without curation.

The clonotype was recovered from a man aged 35 to 55 who had recovered from COVID-19. The specimen was PBMCs or T cells enriched from blood (not recorded which). The chain uses TRBV27 and TRBJ1-1, with the identity of the D gene unclear. The nucleotide sequence reads as follows: TGTGCCAGCAGTTTATCGATCCGGGGCACTGAAGCTTTCTTT. Its translation reads: CASSLSIRGTEAFF.